This T cell receptor beta chain was profiled in a study of blood T cells in healthy people across ages. At the level of the study: Capturing about one barcoded beta molecule per two T cells was achieved by template switching.

A remark on this clonotype: As yet, its antigen is unknown.

Notes on the study in general: Whereas aged donors had fewer naive CD4+ cells, long-lived donors had more of them and higher diversity. As age increased, TCR beta diversity per million T cells fell in a roughly linear fashion.

Through a sample-barcoded 5' primer and a J-beta primer mix, a second PCR was run for roughly 6 to 12 cycles. Every single cDNA molecule received a tag from a template-switch adaptor with 12 random nucleotides. TCRdb re-analysed the 5' RACE reads in MiXCR, keeping a single row per CDR3 protein. The table lists 800,000 or so distinct CDR3 sequences, 60% to 80% of them singletons, with 25% to 35% in the top ten. The sequenced sample consisted of blood. The TCR comes from a man between 25 and 39 years old in good health.

The CDR3 nucleotides read TGTGCCAGCAGTTACGGGACCCAGGGAAACATTCAGTACTTC. This sequence encodes CASSYGTQGNIQYF. V is TRBV6-5 and J is TRBJ2-5; D is possibly TRBD1 or TRBD2 (5 bases each). The J call may not be correct, given that the DNA end is closer to TRBJ2-4. CDR1 is MNHEY, CDR2 SVGAGI, per germline. The CDR3 sequence is 14 residues long.